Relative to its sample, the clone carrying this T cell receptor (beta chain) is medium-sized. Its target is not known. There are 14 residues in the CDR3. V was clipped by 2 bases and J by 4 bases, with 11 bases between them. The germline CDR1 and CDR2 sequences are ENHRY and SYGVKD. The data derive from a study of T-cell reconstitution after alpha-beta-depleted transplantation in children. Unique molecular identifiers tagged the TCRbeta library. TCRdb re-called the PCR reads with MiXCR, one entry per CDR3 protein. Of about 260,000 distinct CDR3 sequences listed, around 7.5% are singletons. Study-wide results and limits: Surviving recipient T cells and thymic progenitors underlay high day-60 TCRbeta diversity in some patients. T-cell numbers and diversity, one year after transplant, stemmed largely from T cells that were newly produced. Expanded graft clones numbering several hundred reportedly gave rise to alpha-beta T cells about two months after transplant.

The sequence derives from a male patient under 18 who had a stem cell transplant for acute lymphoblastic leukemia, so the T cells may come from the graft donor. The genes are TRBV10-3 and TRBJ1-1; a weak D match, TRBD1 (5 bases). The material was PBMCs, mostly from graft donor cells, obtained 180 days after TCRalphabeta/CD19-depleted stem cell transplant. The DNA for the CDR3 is TGTGCCATCAGTGAGACAGGAGGGGCCACTGAAGCTTTCTTT. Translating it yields CAISETGGATEAFF.